This T cell receptor (beta chain) was identified in a study of cytomegalovirus exposure and HLA in healthy donors. Study information: Samples from HLA-typed donors yielded approximately 80 million unique TCRs in an early data release. Whole-study results and caveats: Three chains linked to CMV were shown in vitro to be specific for CMV antigens.

Points on this clone: Its antigen remains unidentified.

The CDR3 has 13 residues. The germline gives CDR1 LNHDA, CDR2 SQIVND (reference sequence). V was pared by 9 bases and J by 5 bases, with 7 bases of the junction left unmatched. It was with 60 Vbeta and 13 Jbeta primers that the PCR ran. The repertoire was sequenced with immunoSEQ multiplex PCR; TCRdb's copy has only in-frame clones and lacks some. The table shows about 160,000 clones, with roughly 78% occurring only once. Sequenced material: PBMCs. The clonotype was recovered from a woman in her thirties or forties in good health and CMV-seronegative. This chain uses TRBV19 with TRBJ1-2, with 9 bases identical to TRBD1. This CDR3 is CASSRTGAYGYTF. The DNA of the CDR3 is TGTGCCAGCTCCCGGACAGGGGCATATGGCTACACCTTC.